Each of the 11 T cell receptor beta chains below was sequenced from the same sample in a study of T cells in Graves' hyperthyroidism and ophthalmopathy. Amplified regions were TCR beta CDR3 sequences from RNA transcripts. HTBI primers were used for first-round RT-PCR of the TCR CDR3. TCRdb re-derived calls from the multiplex PCR reads in MiXCR, one entry per CDR3 protein. This table holds about 260,000 distinct CDR3 sequences, about 20% found once. Sequencing was performed on blood. Receptors originate from a man aged 25 to 45 with Graves' ophthalmopathy.

This clonotype was picked up many times. CDR3: CSARSWGTGELFF. Here the CDR3 DNA reads TGCAGTGCTAGATCCTGGGGCACCGGGGAGCTGTTTTTT. The rearrangement links TRBV20-1 to TRBJ2-2; no definite D call. CDR1 is DFQATT and CDR2 is SNEGSKA in the germline V gene (reference sequence). Between the trimmed V and J ends, which lost 2 bases and 4 bases, there was a span of 8 bases. The CDR3 contains 13 residues.

The rearrangement uses TRBV5-5 and TRBJ2-2, with TRBD2 matching over 13 bases. There are 16 residues in the CDR3. Germline V gene lookup returns CDR1 SGHKS and CDR2 YYEKEE (reference sequence). J lost 8 bases, V lost 5 bases, and 9 bases had no gene match. CDR3 amino acids: CASSQTGLAGAGELFF. The DNA for the CDR3 is TGTGCCAGCAGTCAAACCGGACTAGCGGGAGCTGGGGAGCTGTTTTTT.

This clonotype was seen more than once but under ten times. The chain joins TRBV27 to TRBJ2-5; D not resolved. V lost 5 bases and J lost 11, with 21 bases in between. Germline CDR1 MNHEY, CDR2 SMNVEV (reference sequence). This CDR3 region has 14 residues. The CDR3 sequence: CASSPTQVQGPQYF. The DNA for the CDR3 is TGTGCCAGCAGTCCCACCCAGGTCCAAGGGCCGCAGTACTTC.

This clonotype was found a few times. J is TRBJ2-7 and V is TRBV9; 10 nucleotides agree with TRBD2. Losses at the gene ends were 0 bases for V and 6 bases for J; bases not matched to a gene: 6. This CDR3 contains 15 residues. Germline-derived CDR1 and CDR2 are SGDLS and YYNGEE. The CDR3 nucleotides are TGTGCCAGCAGCGTAGCTAGCGGGAGTTTCAGCGAGCAGTACTTC. This encodes CASSVASGSFSEQYF.

This clonotype was recorded many times. V usage is TRBV30 and J usage is TRBJ1-1, with 11 bases aligning to TRBD1. This CDR3 region has 13 residues. After removal of 3 bases from V and 9 bases from J, the junction contained 6 bases not matched to a gene. Per germline, CDR1 GTSNPN and CDR2 SVGIG (reference sequence). CDR3 region: CAWSPGQGAQAFF. CDR3 nucleotides: TGTGCCTGGAGCCCCGGACAGGGGGCACAAGCTTTCTTT.

The chain employs TRBV3-1 and TRBJ2-5, with 7 bases that match TRBD2. The CDR3 is 18 amino acids. V lost 3 bases and J lost 5; bases outside the gene matches: 18. Per germline, CDR1 LGHDT and CDR2 YNNKEL (reference sequence). CDR3 sequence reads: CASSQVRRGRGGGETQYF. The CDR3 nucleotides read TGTGCCAGCAGCCAGGTCCGACGCGGACGCGGGGGAGGGGAGACCCAGTACTTC.

The chain joins TRBV5-1 to TRBJ2-7; TRBD1 matches 8 bases. This CDR3 is 14 amino acids long. Trimming at V came to 4 bases and at J to 6 bases, leaving 9 bases not matched to a gene. Germline CDR1 reads SGHRS; CDR2 reads YFSETQ. Here the CDR3 DNA reads TGCGCCAGCAGCAGCGGACAGGGAGAGGGCGAGCAGTACTTC. It specifies CASSSGQGEGEQYF.

This clonotype was recorded at least ten times. V gene TRBV11-2 combines with J gene TRBJ2-3; a possible D gene is TRBD2 (6 bases). CDR1 is SGHAT, CDR2 FQNNGV, per germline. The CDR3 has 16 amino acids. Between the trimmed V and J ends, which lost 5 bases and 0 bases, there was a span of 15 bases. CDR3 in amino acids: CASSPQGLTSTDTQYF. The CDR3 DNA reads as TGTGCCAGCAGCCCACAAGGACTAACCAGCACAGATACGCAGTATTTT.

There are a few counts of this clonotype. The genes are TRBV20-1 and TRBJ2-7; D is possibly TRBD2 (6 bases). The CDR3 runs to 11 residues. Trimming pared 4 bases from V and 6 bases from J, leaving 10 bases between. CDR1 DFQATT and CDR2 SNEGSKA come from the germline V gene (reference sequence). The CDR3 DNA reads as TGCAGTGCTACGGGGGAGCGCGAGCAGTACTTC. Protein sequence: CSATGEREQYF.

This clonotype was observed a few times. The chain combines TRBV7-9 with TRBJ1-4; D is perhaps TRBD1 (5 bases). The CDR3 totals 14 residues. Germline V CDR1 and CDR2: SEHNR, FQNEAQ (reference sequence). Trimming left V 6 bases short and J 8 bases short, with 16 bases between. The CDR3 coding sequence is TGTGCCAGCAGTCTGGACACGGGGTGGGAAAAACTGTTTTTT. This sequence encodes CASSLDTGWEKLFF.

This clonotype was observed a handful of times. This CDR3 reads CASSRAGLGGGELFF. The CDR3 nucleotides read TGTGCCAGCAGCCGAGCCGGGCTAGGCGGCGGGGAGCTGTTTTTT. The rearrangement uses TRBV7-2 and TRBJ2-2; unclear D gene. Germline V gene sequence: CDR1 SGHTA, CDR2 FQGNSA. V was cut by 5 bases and J by 7 bases, with 17 bases left in between. This CDR3 comprises 15 residues.